This T cell receptor beta chain was sequenced in a study of a mutant IDH1 vaccine in newly diagnosed glioma. Study-wide context: Antecedent treatment encompassed radiotherapy, temozolomide, or their combination; the majority received both. Study results and limitations: Researchers report vaccine-induced immune responses in 93.3% of patients.

Concerning this clone itself: Its antigen is not known.

Sequencing used immunoSEQ multiplex PCR; TCRdb keeps in-frame clones, though not all of them. The sample lists under 25,000 clones, roughly 93% occurring once. The time point is: baseline, week 1 (first vaccination visit). The treatment was: pre-vaccination baseline after standard-of-care therapy. Trimming pared 5 bases from V and 6 bases from J, leaving 7 bases between. In germline, CDR1 is DFQATT, CDR2 SNEGSKA (reference sequence). This CDR3 contains 11 residues. The rearrangement joins TRBV20-1 to TRBJ2-2; D gene ambiguous. This sample comprised PBMCs, obtained from a glioma patient treated with radiotherapy, temozolomide or both. This receptor was taken from a man between 40 and 49 years old with glioma. The DNA of the CDR3 is TGCAGTGCTTCTAGAGCCGGGGAGCTGTTTTTT. The encoded protein is CSASRAGELFF.